The rows below give T cell receptor beta chains drawn from one sample of a study of T cells in Graves' hyperthyroidism and ophthalmopathy. MiXCR, applied by TCRdb to the multiplex PCR reads, yields one record per CDR3 protein. The profile shows roughly 700,000 distinct CDR3 sequences, 35% of them singletons. Sequencing was done on a sample of blood. The receptors were sampled from a middle-aged woman with Graves' hyperthyroidism. Both conserved end residues are part of each CDR3. Each record gives: V gene, J gene, CDR3 length, clone size, D gene, CDR3 protein, CDR3 DNA. A D gene is named only where the DNA matches it firmly. Part of the rows lack a size; the others show once, few, many or a class for expanded clones.

TRBV6-1	TRBJ2-7	15	.	TRBD2	CASRSAGGPEYEQYF	TGTGCCAGCAGATCAGCGGGAGGGCCGGAGTACGAGCAGTACTTC
TRBV6-1	TRBJ2-5	15	.	.	CASSGSYVWKETQYF	TGTGCCAGCAGTGGCTCCTATGTCTGGAAGGAGACCCAGTACTTC
TRBV24-1	TRBJ2-7	15	few	TRBD1	CASSRQRSGGNEQYF	TGTGCCAGCAGTCGCCAGAGGTCAGGGGGTAACGAGCAGTACTTC
TRBV19	TRBJ1-6	16	many	.	CASSIGEGQSNSPLHF	TGTGCCAGTAGTATAGGCGAGGGGCAGTCGAATTCACCCCTCCACTTT
TRBV6-5	TRBJ1-1	14	many	.	CASSYGGVNTEAFF	TGTGCCAGCAGTTACGGGGGGGTGAACACTGAAGCTTTCTTT
TRBV7-9	TRBJ1-1	16	many	TRBD1	CASSEQGLGLNTEAFF	TGTGCCAGCAGCGAACAGGGGCTGGGGTTGAACACTGAAGCTTTCTTT
TRBV7-8	TRBJ2-7	13	many	TRBD1	CASRLTGGYEQYF	TGTGCCAGCAGGCTGACAGGGGGTTACGAGCAGTACTTC
TRBV4-1	TRBJ1-5	15	few	.	CASSQGARENQPQHF	TGCGCCAGCAGCCAAGGTGCCAGGGAAAATCAGCCCCAGCATTTT
TRBV5-4	TRBJ2-5	15	many	.	CASSFSGVRQETQYF	TGTGCCAGCAGCTTCTCAGGGGTTAGACAAGAGACCCAGTACTTC
TRBV2	TRBJ1-2	17	many	TRBD1	CASSVWGQGPFGYGYTF	TGTGCCAGCAGTGTTTGGGGACAGGGGCCGTTTGGATATGGCTACACCTTC
TRBV5-1	TRBJ2-5	14	few	.	CASSFGRNQETQYF	TGCGCCAGCAGTTTTGGACGGAACCAAGAGACCCAGTACTTC
TRBV7-9	TRBJ1-5	15	once	TRBD1	CASSLGQGQGQPQHF	TGTGCCAGCAGCCTGGGACAGGGCCAAGGTCAGCCCCAGCATTTT
TRBV7-6	TRBJ1-4	16	many	TRBD1	CASSKQAGTGAEKLFF	TGTGCCAGCAGCAAACAGGCCGGGACAGGGGCTGAAAAACTGTTTTTT
TRBV20-1	TRBJ1-1	14	few	.	CSAHTRGRDTEAFF	TGCAGTGCCCACACCCGAGGGAGGGACACTGAAGCTTTCTTT
TRBV2	TRBJ1-5	14	few	.	CASSEVGGDQPQHF	TGTGCCAGCAGTGAAGTCGGCGGAGATCAGCCCCAGCATTTT
TRBV5-5	TRBJ1-5	17	.	.	CASSTVSAGRSDQPQHF	TGTGCCAGCAGCACGGTATCGGCGGGGAGATCAGATCAGCCCCAGCATTTT
TRBV7-2	TRBJ2-5	16	few	.	CASSLDWGRGQETQYF	TGTGCCAGCAGCTTAGACTGGGGCAGGGGACAAGAGACCCAGTACTTC
TRBV9	TRBJ1-2	15	.	.	CASSAAPGPNYGYTF	TGTGCCAGCAGCGCTGCTCCAGGGCCTAACTATGGCTACACCTTC
TRBV19	TRBJ1-5	15	.	.	CASRISRDSNQPQHF	TGTGCCAGTAGAATTTCCCGGGACAGCAATCAGCCCCAGCATTTT
TRBV6-6	TRBJ1-2	13	.	.	CAITPGAVYGYTF	TGTGCCATAACACCAGGGGCTGTCTATGGCTACACCTTC
TRBV12-3/TRBV12-4	TRBJ1-5	17	.	.	CASSFEGSTQSSQPQHF	TGTGCCAGCAGTTTCGAAGGTTCTACCCAGAGCAGTCAGCCCCAGCATTTT
TRBV7-9	TRBJ2-1	14	many	.	CASSVGTQYNEQFF	TGTGCCAGCAGCGTCGGGACACAGTACAATGAGCAGTTCTTC
TRBV5-4	TRBJ1-3	15	few	TRBD1	CASSLNRGTGNTIYF	TGTGCCAGCAGCTTGAACAGGGGTACTGGAAACACCATATATTTT
TRBV4-1	TRBJ1-2	16	many	.	CASSQNRRIENYGYTF	TGCGCCAGCAGTCAAAACCGACGGATCGAAAACTATGGCTACACCTTC
TRBV19	TRBJ2-2	15	many	.	CASSFGTSNTGELFF	TGTGCCAGTAGTTTTGGCACGTCGAACACCGGGGAGCTGTTTTTT
TRBV5-4	TRBJ1-1	12	few	.	CASSPPGLEAFF	TGTGCCAGCAGCCCTCCGGGACTTGAAGCTTTCTTT
TRBV11-3	TRBJ1-2	14	few	TRBD1	CASSHGGTEYGYTF	TGTGCCAGCAGCCACGGCGGGACAGAGTATGGCTACACCTTC
TRBV7-2	TRBJ2-7	15	few	.	CASSLEGGNYNEQYF	TGTGCCAGCAGCTTAGAGGGGGGGAATTACAACGAGCAGTACTTC
TRBV20-1	TRBJ1-5	20	few	TRBD1	CSATPDRGGNGYFSNQPQHF	TGCAGTGCTACCCCGGACAGGGGGGGAAATGGATATTTTAGCAATCAGCCCCAGCATTTT
TRBV6-5	TRBJ2-2	15	.	.	CASSTTGTGTGSCFF	.
TRBV19	TRBJ1-3	14	many	.	CASSDNLSGNTIYF	TGTGCCAGTAGTGATAACCTCTCTGGAAACACCATATATTTT
TRBV6-1	TRBJ2-7	14	.	.	CASSESHGWGEQYF	TGTGCCAGCAGTGAAAGTCATGGCTGGGGGGAGCAGTACTTC
TRBV3-1	TRBJ1-6	12	.	.	CASSNRDSPLHF	TGTGCCAGCAGCAACAGGGATTCACCCCTCCACTTT
TRBV10-3	TRBJ1-2	14	many	.	CAISESGQNYGYTF	TGTGCCATCAGTGAGTCGGGTCAAAACTATGGCTACACCTTC
TRBV10-2	TRBJ2-3	15	.	.	CASSEVGYPTDTQYF	TGCGCCAGCAGTGAGGTGGGGTACCCCACAGATACGCAGTATTTT
TRBV9	TRBJ1-2	16	.	.	CASSVGTDVEGYGYTF	TGTGCCAGCAGCGTTGGGACGGACGTGGAGGGGTATGGCTACACCTTC
TRBV12-5	TRBJ1-1	12	few	.	CASGLVRNEAFF	TGTGCTAGTGGTTTGGTACGCAATGAAGCTTTCTTT
TRBV9	TRBJ1-1	16	.	.	CASGRGDGGTGPGAFF	TGTGCCAGCGGCCGAGGAGACGGGGGTACCGGACCGGGAGCCTTCTTT
TRBV19	TRBJ2-5	13	many	.	CASSILAQETQYF	TGTGCCAGTAGTATCTTGGCCCAAGAGACCCAGTACTTC
TRBV7-9	TRBJ2-5	15	.	TRBD2	CASSQAGTSWETQYF	TGCGCCAGCAGCCAAGCGGGGACTAGCTGGGAGACCCAGTACTTC
TRBV20-1	TRBJ1-4	12	.	.	CSAKANNEKLFF	TGCAGTGCTAAGGCCAATAATGAAAAACTGTTTTTT
TRBV4-3	TRBJ1-5	13	many	.	CASSQEGGQPQHF	TGCGCCAGCAGCCAAGAAGGAGGTCAGCCCCAGCATTTT
TRBV19	TRBJ1-3	14	many	.	CASRVGVGKNTIYF	TGTGCCAGTAGAGTCGGCGTGGGCAAAAACACCATATATTTT
TRBV10-3	TRBJ1-3	14	many	.	CAGGLSGAGNTIYF	TGTGCCGGCGGACTATCAGGGGCTGGAAACACCATATATTTT
TRBV7-9	TRBJ1-2	15	few	.	CASSPWGVGDYGYTF	TGTGCCAGCAGTCCATGGGGAGTCGGTGACTATGGCTACACCTTC
TRBV5-1	TRBJ1-2	15	.	TRBD1	CASSSRTGLNYGYTF	TGTGCCAGCAGCTCTCGGACAGGGCTTAACTATGGCTACACCTTC
TRBV29-1	TRBJ1-1	14	many	.	CSVPDVGMNTEAFF	TGCAGCGTCCCGGACGTGGGGATGAACACTGAAGCTTTCTTT
TRBV25-1	TRBJ2-7	16	.	.	CASSQVIPGNSYEQYF	TGTGCCAGCAGCCAAGTTATCCCGGGAAACTCCTACGAGCAGTACTTC
TRBV5-1	TRBJ2-7	14	few	TRBD1	CASGTGTDYYEQYF	TGCGCCAGCGGCACCGGGACAGACTATTACGAGCAGTACTTC
TRBV10-3	TRBJ2-5	15	.	.	CAISSGTTERKTQYF	TGTGCCATCTCTTCAGGGACAACGGAGAGAAAGACCCAGTACTTC
TRBV7-8	TRBJ1-4	15	many	.	CASSLDPQAEEKLFF	TGTGCCAGCAGCTTAGACCCCCAGGCTGAGGAAAAACTGTTTTTT
TRBV29-1	TRBJ2-7	15	once	TRBD2	CSVDSTAGGSYEQYF	TGCAGCGTTGATTCTACCGCGGGAGGGTCCTACGAGCAGTACTTC
TRBV20-1	TRBJ2-2	15	.	.	CSARASPGHAGELFF	TGCAGTGCTAGAGCGTCGCCGGGACACGCCGGGGAGCTGTTTTTT
TRBV10-3	TRBJ2-6	15	many	TRBD1	CAISDKGTGGFVLTF	TGTGCCATCAGTGACAAAGGGACAGGGGGTTTCGTCCTGACTTTC
TRBV20-1	TRBJ1-5	15	many	.	CSALMPARPNQPQHF	TGCAGTGCCCTTATGCCGGCCCGTCCCAATCAGCCCCAGCATTTT